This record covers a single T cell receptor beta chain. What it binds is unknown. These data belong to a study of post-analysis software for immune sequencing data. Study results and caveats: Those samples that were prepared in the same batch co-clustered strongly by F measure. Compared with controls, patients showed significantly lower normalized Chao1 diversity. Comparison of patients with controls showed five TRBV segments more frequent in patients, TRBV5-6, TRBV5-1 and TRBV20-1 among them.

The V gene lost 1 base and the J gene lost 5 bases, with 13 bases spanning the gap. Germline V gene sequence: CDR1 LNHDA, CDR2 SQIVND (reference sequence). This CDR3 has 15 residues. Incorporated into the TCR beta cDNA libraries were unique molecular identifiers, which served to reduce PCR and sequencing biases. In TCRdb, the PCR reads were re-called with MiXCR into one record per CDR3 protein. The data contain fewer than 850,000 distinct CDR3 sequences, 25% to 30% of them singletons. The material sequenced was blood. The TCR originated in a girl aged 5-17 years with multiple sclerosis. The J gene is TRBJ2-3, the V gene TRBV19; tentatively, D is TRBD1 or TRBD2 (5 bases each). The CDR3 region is CASSIGGTTRDTQYF. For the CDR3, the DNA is TGTGCCAGTAGTATAGGTGGGACCACGCGAGATACGCAGTATTTT. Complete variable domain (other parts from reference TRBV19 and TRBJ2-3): DGGITQSPKYLFRKEGQNVTLSCEQNLNHDAMYWYRQDPGQGLRLIYYSQIVNDFQKGDIAEGYSVSREKKESFPLTVTSAQKNPTAFYLCASSIGGTTRDTQYFGPGTRLTVL.